These 17 T cell receptor beta chains originate from one sample sequenced in a study of cytomegalovirus exposure and HLA in healthy donors. Assay used: immunoSEQ multiplex PCR; TCRdb lists only in-frame clones, some missing. Among around 99,000 clones listed, around nine tenths were seen once. Sequencing was done on a sample of PBMCs. The receptors were sampled from a woman aged 18 to 35 in good health and CMV-seronegative.

This sequence joins TRBV28 and TRBJ2-5, with D maybe TRBD1 (6 bases). V was trimmed by 5 bases and J by 2 bases, leaving 15 bases between them. The CDR3 runs 15 residues. Germline assignment: CDR1 MDHEN and CDR2 SYDVKM. This CDR3 is CASSTGWVGQETQYF. The CDR3 DNA reads TGTGCCAGCAGTACAGGGTGGGTGGGTCAAGAGACCCAGTACTTC. Based on the CDR3 plus reference TRBV28 and TRBJ2-5, the full variable domain is DVKVTQSSRYLVKRTGEKVFLECVQDMDHENMFWYRQDPGLGLRLIYFSYDVKMKEKGDIPEGYSVSREKKERFSLILESASTNQTSMYLCASSTGWVGQETQYFGPGTRLLVL.

The chain has TRBV7-3 and TRBJ2-7, with TRBD1 identical over 9 bases. The CDR3 contains 14 residues. In germline, CDR1 is SGHTA, CDR2 FQGTGA. Trimming removed 5 bases from V and 1 base from J; junction bases left unmatched: 3. Written as DNA, the CDR3 is TGTGCCAGCAGCCCGGACAGGGGATCCTACGAGCAGTACTTC. Amino acids: CASSPDRGSYEQYF.

The CDR3 nucleotides read TGTGCCAGCAGCCCTACGAGGGGGGGCTCCTACAATGAGCAGTTCTTC. This gives the protein CASSPTRGGSYNEQFF. The chain is built from TRBV9 and TRBJ2-1, with D possibly being TRBD2 (7 bases). V was pared by 4 bases and J by 0 bases, with 14 bases between. The CDR3 is 16 residues long. CDR1 and CDR2 (germline): SGDLS, YYNGEE.

V and J are TRBV21-1 and TRBJ2-3; the D call in the table, TRBD2, was not verified against the DNA. TRBV21-1 is deemed a pseudogene. This CDR3 contains 16 residues. The CDR3 region has the DNA TGTGCCAGCATGCCGCGACTAGCACCCTTCACAGATACGCAGTATTTT. It encodes CASMPRLAPFTDTQYF.

This clone was seen once. The rearrangement uses TRBV30 and TRBJ2-2, with TRBD1 matching over 10 bases. V gave up 2 bases and J gave up 4 bases; unmatched junction bases: 1. CDR1 is GTSNPN and CDR2 is SVGIG in the germline V gene (reference sequence). CDR3 length equals 14 residues. In DNA form, the CDR3 reads TGTGCCTGGAGTCGACAGGGGGCCACCGGGGAGCTGTTTTTT. This translates into CAWSRQGATGELFF.

V gene TRBV11-2 combines with J gene TRBJ2-5; TRBD2 might be the D (7 bases). Deletions cut 5 bases from V and 4 bases from J, with 17 bases between. Germline lookup yields CDR1 SGHAT and CDR2 FQNNGV. The CDR3 loop spans 15 amino acids. The CDR3 reads CASSLKGGARETQYF. CDR3 nucleotide sequence: TGTGCCAGCAGCCTCAAAGGGGGGGCCCGAGAGACCCAGTACTTC.

The chain uses TRBV28 and TRBJ2-2; 7 bases match TRBD1. The V gene end was trimmed by 6 bases and the J gene end by 0 bases; junction bases not matched to a gene: 7. The CDR3 sequence is 16 residues long. Germline V gene lookup returns CDR1 MDHEN and CDR2 SYDVKM. The CDR3 DNA follows: TGTGCCAGCAGCAAGACAGGGATATCGAACACCGGGGAGCTGTTTTTT. Protein: CASSKTGISNTGELFF.

This clone was seen a handful of times. The chain uses TRBV7-2 and TRBJ1-3; D gene ambiguous. The CDR3 runs 13 residues. Germline-derived CDR1 and CDR2 are SGHTA and FQGNSA. V was pared by 5 bases and J by 7 bases, with 12 bases between. This chain's CDR3 is CASSRRQTNTIYF. For the CDR3, the DNA is TGTGCCAGCAGCCGCCGACAAACGAACACCATATATTTT.

This chain's CDR3 is CASRMGQGGQPQHF. CDR3 in DNA: TGTGCCAGCAGGATGGGACAGGGGGGACAGCCCCAGCATTTT. The rearrangement joins TRBV6-6 to TRBJ1-5, with TRBD1 matching 11 bases. From germline, CDR1 is MNHNY and CDR2 SVGAGI (reference sequence). CDR3 size: 14 residues. Trimming took 6 bases from V and 7 from J; bases not matched to a gene: 5.

CDR3 sequence reads: CASSDNLEVGEQYF. The CDR3 nucleotides read TGTGCCAGCAGTGATAATTTGGAGGTGGGGGAGCAGTACTTC. J is TRBJ2-7 and V is TRBV6-1; tentatively, D is TRBD2 (5 bases). Trimming stripped 3 bases from V and 7 bases from J, with 16 bases between. Germline-derived CDR1 and CDR2 are MNHNS and SASEGT. The CDR3 is 14 residues long.

The CDR3 region has the DNA TGTGCCAGCAGCCGAGGTACTTCCAATGAGCAGTTCTTC. Amino acid sequence: CASSRGTSNEQFF. The chain links TRBV11-2 to TRBJ2-1; D is unclear. Germline V lookup: CDR1 SGHAT, CDR2 FQNNGV. The CDR3 is made up of 13 amino acids. Trimming removed 5 bases at V and 6 bases at J, with 11 bases between.

The V call is TRBV5-6, the J call TRBJ1-4; the D is unclear. This CDR3 region has 14 residues. CDR1 is SGHDT, CDR2 YYEEEE, per germline. V was shortened by 1 base and J by 5 bases, with 9 bases between the two germline ends. The CDR3 nucleotides read TGTGCCAGCAGCTTGTACGGGGTCAATGAAAAACTGTTTTTT. Protein: CASSLYGVNEKLFF.

The rearrangement joins TRBV7-3 to TRBJ2-3; 9 nucleotides align to TRBD2. CDR1 is SGHTA and CDR2 is FQGTGA in the germline V gene. V shed 0 bases and J 2 bases; nucleotides not matched to a gene: 3. The CDR3 is 16 residues long. The CDR3 region is CASSLTSGGYTDTQYF. The CDR3 DNA is TGTGCCAGCAGCTTAACGAGCGGGGGGTACACAGATACGCAGTATTTT.

J is TRBJ2-5 and V is TRBV27; possibly TRBD2 for D (5 bases). Germline CDR1 and CDR2: MNHEY and SMNVEV (reference sequence). The CDR3 length is 14 residues. Trimming took off 3 bases at V and 2 bases at J, with 10 bases between the two ends. The CDR3 is CASSFLPGQETQYF. The CDR3 coding sequence is TGTGCCAGCAGTTTCCTTCCGGGACAAGAGACCCAGTACTTC.

The V call is TRBV2, the J call TRBJ1-5; TRBD1 aligns across 8 bases. The germline CDR1 and CDR2 sequences are SNHLY and FYNNEI. The CDR3 length is 15 residues. V lost 5 bases and J lost 0; bases outside the gene matches: 3. The CDR3 here is CASSRQGTSNQPQHF. The CDR3 DNA follows: TGTGCCAGCAGTCGACAGGGGACTAGCAATCAGCCCCAGCATTTT.

V usage is TRBV6-5 and J usage is TRBJ2-7; the match to TRBD1 covers 8 bases. With V trimmed by 6 bases and J by 2 bases, 9 bases remained unmatched. CDR3 length: 15 residues. Germline V lookup: CDR1 MNHEY, CDR2 SVGAGI. The CDR3 here is CASSKPGQVTYEQYF. The CDR3 DNA reads as TGTGCCAGCAGCAAGCCGGGACAGGTGACCTACGAGCAGTACTTC.

The gene calls are TRBV7-2 and TRBJ1-1; TRBD1 aligns across 8 bases. The CDR3 consists of 12 residues. Unmatched junction bases numbered 4, after V lost 4 bases and J lost 9 bases. Germline-derived CDR1 and CDR2 are SGHTA and FQGNSA. The CDR3 DNA follows: TGTGCCAGCAGCTCAAGGACAGGGAAAGCTTTCTTT. It encodes CASSSRTGKAFF.